This TCR beta chain was retrieved from a study of CD8+ T cells in alopecia areata. Study in general: The study gave treated patients oral tofacitinib at 5 to 10 mg twice daily. Regarding the study as a whole: The treated group had a single nonresponder, limiting CD8+ expansion-response conclusions. Scalp data also include sequences from resident alphabeta T cells of normal skin.

It was cDNA, reverse transcribed from extracted RNA, that served as the sequencing template. Only in-frame clones appear in the TCRdb table, and some are missing; sequencing was by immunoSEQ multiplex PCR. Among nearly 200,000 clones listed, roughly 60% were seen once. Regarding treatment: oral pan-JAK inhibitor, 5-10 mg twice daily. This clone has just one count. The antigen remains unidentified. CDR3 length: 11 residues. Deletions cut 6 bases from V and 4 bases from J, with 9 bases between. Per the germline V gene, CDR1 is GTSNPN and CDR2 is SVGIG (reference sequence). The rearrangement joins TRBV30 to TRBJ1-2; D remains ambiguous. The clonotype originates from a human donor with alopecia areata. The material was CD4+ T cells sorted from blood, obtained at week 24, from a patient treated with tofacitinib. CDR3 amino acids: CACWGTYGYTF. CDR3 sequence (DNA): TGTGCCTGTTGGGGAACCTATGGCTACACCTTC.